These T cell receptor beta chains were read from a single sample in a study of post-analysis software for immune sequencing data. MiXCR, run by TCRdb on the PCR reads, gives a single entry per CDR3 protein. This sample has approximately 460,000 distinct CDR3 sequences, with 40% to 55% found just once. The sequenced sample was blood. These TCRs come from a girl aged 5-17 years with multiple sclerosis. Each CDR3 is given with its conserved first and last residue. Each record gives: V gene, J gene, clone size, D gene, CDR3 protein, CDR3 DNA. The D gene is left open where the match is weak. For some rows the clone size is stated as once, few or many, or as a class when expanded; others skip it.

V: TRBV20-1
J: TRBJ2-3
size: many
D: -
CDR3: CSAEELSGATDTQYF
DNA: TGCAGTGCCGAAGAACTCTCTGGTGCCACAGATACGCAGTATTTT

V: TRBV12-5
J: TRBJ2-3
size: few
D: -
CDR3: CASGYTASRVVDTQYF
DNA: TGTGCTAGTGGCTACACCGCGTCCAGGGTGGTGGATACGCAGTATTTT

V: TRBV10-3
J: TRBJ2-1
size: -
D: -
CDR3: CAISESQDNEQFF
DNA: TGTGCCATCAGTGAGTCGCAGGACAATGAGCAGTTCTTC

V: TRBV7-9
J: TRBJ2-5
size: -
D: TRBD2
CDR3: CASSRREVKETQYF
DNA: TGTGCCAGCAGCCGACGGGAGGTCAAGGAGACCCAGTACTTC

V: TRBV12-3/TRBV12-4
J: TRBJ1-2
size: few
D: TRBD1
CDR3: CASSLGARGQDSYGYTF
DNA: TGTGCCAGCAGTTTAGGGGCCAGGGGACAGGATAGCTATGGCTACACCTTC

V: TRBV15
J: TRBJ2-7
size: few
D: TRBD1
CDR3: CATSRWDSSYEQYF
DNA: TGTGCCACCAGCAGATGGGACAGCTCCTACGAGCAGTACTTC

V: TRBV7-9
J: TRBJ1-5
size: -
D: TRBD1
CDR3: CASSDRENQPQHF
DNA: TGTGCCAGCAGCGACAGGGAGAATCAGCCCCAGCATTTT

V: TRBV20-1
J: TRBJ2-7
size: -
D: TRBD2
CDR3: CSASTQAGTYEQYF
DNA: TGCAGTGCTAGCACCCAAGCGGGAACCTACGAGCAGTACTTC

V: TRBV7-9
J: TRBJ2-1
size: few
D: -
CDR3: CASESGHEQFF
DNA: TGTGCCAGCGAAAGCGGGCATGAGCAGTTCTTC

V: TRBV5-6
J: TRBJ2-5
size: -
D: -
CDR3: CASSLVPSQGRFQETQYF
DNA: TGTGCCAGCAGTTTGGTCCCCTCGCAGGGAAGGTTCCAAGAGACCCAGTACTTC

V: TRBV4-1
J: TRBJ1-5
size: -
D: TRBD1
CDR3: CASSQERDRGGQPQHF
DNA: TGCGCCAGCAGCCAAGAAAGGGACAGGGGTGGACAGCCCCAGCATTTT

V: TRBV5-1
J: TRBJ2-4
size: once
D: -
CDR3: CASSSSGNIQYF
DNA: TGCGCCAGCAGCTCCTCAGGGAACATTCAGTACTTC

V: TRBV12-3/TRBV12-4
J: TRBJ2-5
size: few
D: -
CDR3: CASSLGVGVGTKTQYF
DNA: TGTGCCAGCAGTTTGGGGGTTGGTGTCGGAACAAAGACCCAGTACTTC

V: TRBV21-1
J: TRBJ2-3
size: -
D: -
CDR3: CASSTLAPSTDTQYF
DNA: TGTGCCAGCAGCACACTAGCGCCTAGCACAGATACGCAGTATTTT

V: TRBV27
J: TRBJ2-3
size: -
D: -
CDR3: CASSTTRIGPWADTQYF
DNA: TGTGCCAGCAGTACAACCCGCATAGGCCCCTGGGCAGATACGCAGTATTTT

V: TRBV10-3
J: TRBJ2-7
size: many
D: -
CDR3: CAVSLGGEQYF
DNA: TGTGCCGTCTCTCTGGGGGGAGAGCAGTACTTC

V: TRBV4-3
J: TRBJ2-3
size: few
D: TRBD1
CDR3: CASSHRQGGSADTQYF
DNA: TGCGCCAGCAGCCATCGACAGGGGGGTAGCGCAGATACGCAGTATTTT

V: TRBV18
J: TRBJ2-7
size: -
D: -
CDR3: CASSPAGRPYEQYF
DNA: TGTGCCAGCTCACCGGCAGGCCGACCCTACGAGCAGTACTTC

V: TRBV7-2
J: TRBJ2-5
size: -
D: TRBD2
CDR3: CASLHSSGRRETQYF
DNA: TGTGCCAGCTTACATTCTAGCGGGAGGCGTGAGACCCAGTACTTC

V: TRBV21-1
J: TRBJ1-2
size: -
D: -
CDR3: CASSKKGGQTFYGYTF
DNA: TGTGCCAGCAGCAAAAAGGGGGGACAGACATTCTATGGCTACACCTTC

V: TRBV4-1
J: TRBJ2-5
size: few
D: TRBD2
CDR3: CASSGRLAGGLKETQYF
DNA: TGCGCCAGCAGCGGGAGACTAGCGGGAGGATTGAAAGAGACCCAGTACTTC

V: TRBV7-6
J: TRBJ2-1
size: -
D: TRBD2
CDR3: CASSLDLAGVREQFF
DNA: TGTGCCAGCAGCTTAGATCTAGCGGGAGTACGGGAGCAGTTCTTC

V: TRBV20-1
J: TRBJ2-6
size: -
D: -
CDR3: CSAQARAAYSGANVLTF
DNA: TGCAGTGCCCAAGCCCGGGCAGCTTACTCTGGGGCCAACGTCCTGACTTTC

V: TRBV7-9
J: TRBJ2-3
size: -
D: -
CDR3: CASSWSSGADTQYF
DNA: TGTGCCAGCAGCTGGAGTTCGGGGGCAGATACGCAGTATTTT

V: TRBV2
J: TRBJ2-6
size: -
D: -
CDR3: CASSEALLGANVLTF
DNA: TGTGCCAGCAGTGAAGCGCTTCTAGGGGCCAACGTCCTGACTTTC

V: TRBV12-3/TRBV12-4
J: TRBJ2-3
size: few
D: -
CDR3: CASSLGSLSTDTQYF
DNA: TGTGCCAGCAGTTTAGGATCCCTGAGCACAGATACGCAGTATTTT

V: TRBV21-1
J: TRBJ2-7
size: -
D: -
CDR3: CASGKALHGGGGEQYF
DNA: TGTGCCAGCGGCAAAGCGCTTCACGGGGGCGGCGGCGAGCAGTACTTC

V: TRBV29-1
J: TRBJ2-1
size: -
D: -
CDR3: CSEQGSGNEQFF
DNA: TGCAGCGAACAGGGTTCTGGAAATGAGCAGTTCTTC

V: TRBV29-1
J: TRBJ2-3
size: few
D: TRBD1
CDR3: CSVGTGGFIDTQYF
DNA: TGCAGCGTTGGGACAGGGGGCTTTATCGATACGCAGTATTTT

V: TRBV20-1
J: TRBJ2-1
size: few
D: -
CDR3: CSGFNNEQFF
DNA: TGCAGTGGCTTTAACAATGAGCAGTTCTTC

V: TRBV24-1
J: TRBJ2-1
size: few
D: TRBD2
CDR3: CATSDQSGRAMNEQFF
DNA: TGTGCCACCAGTGACCAAAGCGGGAGGGCCATGAATGAGCAGTTCTTC

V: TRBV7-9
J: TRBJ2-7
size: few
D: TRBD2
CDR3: CASSLRAGELYEQYF
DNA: TGTGCCAGCAGCTTACGGGCGGGAGAACTCTACGAGCAGTACTTC

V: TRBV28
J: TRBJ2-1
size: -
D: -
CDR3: CASSRYFEQFF
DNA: TGTGCCAGCTCTAGATACTTTGAGCAGTTCTTC

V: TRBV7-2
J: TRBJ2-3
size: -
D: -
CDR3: CASSRGRGTLGTDTQYF
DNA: TGTGCCAGCAGTCGGGGGAGGGGGACCCTAGGCACAGATACGCAGTATTTT

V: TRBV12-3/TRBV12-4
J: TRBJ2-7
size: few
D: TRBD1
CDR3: CASSRSGQGYEQYF
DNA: TGTGCCAGCAGCCGCTCGGGACAGGGATACGAGCAGTACTTC

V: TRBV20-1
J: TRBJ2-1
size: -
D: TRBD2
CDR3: CSARGPSGSSYNEQFF
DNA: TGCAGTGCTAGAGGCCCTAGCGGGAGCTCCTACAATGAGCAGTTCTTC

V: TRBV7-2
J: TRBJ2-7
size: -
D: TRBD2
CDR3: CASSARTSGGGIEQYF
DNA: TGTGCCAGCAGCGCTCGTACTAGCGGAGGGGGGATCGAGCAGTACTTC

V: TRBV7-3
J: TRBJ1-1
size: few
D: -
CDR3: CASSRVLNTEAFF
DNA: TGTGCCAGCAGCCGTGTCCTTAACACTGAAGCTTTCTTT

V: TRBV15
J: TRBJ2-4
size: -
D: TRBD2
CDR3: CATSRAPGTSRIQYF
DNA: TGTGCCACCAGCAGAGCCCCCGGGACTAGCCGCATTCAGTACTTC

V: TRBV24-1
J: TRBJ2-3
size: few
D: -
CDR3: CATSDPGTSTDTQYF
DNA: TGTGCCACCAGTGATCCGGGGACAAGCACAGATACGCAGTATTTT

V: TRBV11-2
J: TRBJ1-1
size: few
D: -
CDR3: CASSPRRDTEAFF
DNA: TGTGCCAGCAGCCCCAGACGGGACACTGAAGCTTTCTTT

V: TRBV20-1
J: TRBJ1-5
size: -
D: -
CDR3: CSALVGGGNQPQHF
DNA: TGCAGTGCCCTAGTGGGGGGAGGGAATCAGCCCCAGCATTTT

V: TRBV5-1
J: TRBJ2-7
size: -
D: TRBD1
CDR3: CASSLGTDSYEQYF
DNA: TGCGCCAGCAGCTTAGGGACAGACTCCTACGAGCAGTACTTC

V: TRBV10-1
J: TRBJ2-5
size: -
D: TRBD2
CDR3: CASSGTSGETQYF
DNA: TGCGCCAGCAGTGGAACTAGCGGAGAGACCCAGTACTTC

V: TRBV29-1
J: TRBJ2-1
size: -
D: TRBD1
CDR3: CSVETRDSLFF
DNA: TGCAGCGTTGAAACCCGGGACAGCTTGTTCTTC

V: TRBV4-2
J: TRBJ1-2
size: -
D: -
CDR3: CASSQGTSSANYGYTF
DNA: TGTGCCAGCAGCCAGGGGACGAGCAGTGCTAACTATGGCTACACCTTC

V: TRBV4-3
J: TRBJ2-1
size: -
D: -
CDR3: CASSPIRAAEQFF
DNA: TGCGCCAGCAGCCCGATAAGGGCAGCTGAGCAGTTCTTC

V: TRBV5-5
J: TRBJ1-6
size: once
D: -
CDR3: CASSLSFGRMNSPLHF
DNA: TGTGCCAGCAGCTTGAGTTTCGGACGGATGAATTCACCCCTCCACTTT

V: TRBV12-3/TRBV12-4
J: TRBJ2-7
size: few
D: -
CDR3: CASRPPIGEQYF
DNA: TGTGCCAGCAGGCCTCCAATCGGCGAGCAGTACTTC

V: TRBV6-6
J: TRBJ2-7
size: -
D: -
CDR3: CASSHSTGLYEQYF
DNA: TGTGCCAGCAGCCACTCGACTGGCTTATACGAGCAGTACTTC